One sample yielded the 2 T cell receptor beta chains listed below, sequenced in a study of PD-L1 blockade in urothelial cancer. Sequenced by immunoSEQ multiplex PCR; TCRdb stores in-frame clones only, minus some. The profile covers 40,000 or so clones, with roughly nine tenths appearing a single time and 11% taken by the ten largest. Stated time point: pretreatment peripheral blood. Material: PBMCs, obtained around atezolizumab (anti-PD-L1) treatment. Receptors were obtained from a woman aged 55-70 years with urothelial cancer.

In the case of this clone: An end of the junction differs from the germline gene, which may be a read error. The chain recombines TRBV2 with TRBJ2-7; D uncertain. Looked up from germline, CDR1 is SNHLY and CDR2 is FYNNEI. The CDR3 sequence is 13 residues long. This chain's CDR3 is CASSETPPPEKDF. CDR3 sequence (DNA): TGTGCCAGCAGTGAAACCCCCCCTCCGGAGAAGGACTTC. Based on the CDR3 plus reference TRBV2 and TRBJ2-7, the full variable domain is EPEVTQTPSHQVTQMGQEVILRCVPISNHLYFYWYRQILGQKVEFLVSFYNNEISEKSEIFDDQFSVERPDGSNFTLKIRSTKLEDSAMYFCASSETPPPEKDFGPGTRLTVT.

This chain connects TRBV7-8 to TRBJ2-5, with 8 positions matching TRBD1. V lost 5 bases, J lost 2 bases, and 7 bases stayed unmatched. CDR3 size: 15 residues. Germline V gene sequence: CDR1 SGHVS, CDR2 FQNEAQ. This CDR3 reads CASSPGTGVQETQYF. In DNA form, the CDR3 reads TGTGCCAGCAGCCCCGGGACAGGCGTTCAAGAGACCCAGTACTTC.